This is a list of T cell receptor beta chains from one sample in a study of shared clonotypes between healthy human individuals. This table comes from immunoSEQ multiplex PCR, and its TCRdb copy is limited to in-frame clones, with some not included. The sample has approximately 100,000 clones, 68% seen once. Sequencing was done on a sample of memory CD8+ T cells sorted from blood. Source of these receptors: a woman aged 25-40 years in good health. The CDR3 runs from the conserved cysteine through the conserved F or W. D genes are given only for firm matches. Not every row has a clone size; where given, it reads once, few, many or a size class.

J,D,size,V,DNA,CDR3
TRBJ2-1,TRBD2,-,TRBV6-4,TGTGCCAGCAGTGACGTAGCGGGAGGGTTGGGGAGTGAGCAGTTCTTC,CASSDVAGGLGSEQFF
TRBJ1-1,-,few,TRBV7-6,TGTGCCAGCAGCGCCTTTGGGGACACTGAAGCTTTCTTT,CASSAFGDTEAFF
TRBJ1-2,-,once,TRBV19,TGTGCCAGTAGTACCCGTCGAGGACCCTATGGCTACACCTTC,CASSTRRGPYGYTF
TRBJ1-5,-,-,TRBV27,TGTGCCAGCAAGGAGGGGATGGGCAATCAGCCCCAGCATTTT,CASKEGMGNQPQHF
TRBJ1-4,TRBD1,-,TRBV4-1,TGCGCCAGCAGCCAAGGCCAGGGGGTTGGAAATGAAAAACTGTTTTTT,CASSQGQGVGNEKLFF
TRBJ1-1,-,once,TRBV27,TGTGCCAGCAGTTTATCGCGGAACACTGAAGCTTTCTTT,CASSLSRNTEAFF
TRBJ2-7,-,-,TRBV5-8,TGTGCCAGCAGCTTACTTGGAAACAGCTACGAGCAGTACTTC,CASSLLGNSYEQYF
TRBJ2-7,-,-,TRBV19,TGTGCCAGTAGTCCGGCATGGGACGGATTTCCCTACGAGCAGTACTTC,CASSPAWDGFPYEQYF
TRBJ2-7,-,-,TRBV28,TGTGCCAGCAGTCTCCCTTCCGCGGGACAGAAATACGAGCAGTACTTC,CASSLPSAGQKYEQYF
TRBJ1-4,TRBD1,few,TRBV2,TGTGCCAGCAGCTGGGACAGGGGGCGTGAAAAACTGTTTTTT,CASSWDRGREKLFF
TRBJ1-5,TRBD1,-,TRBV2,TGTGCCAGCAGGACGGGACAGGTAAATCAGCCCCAGCATTTT,CASRTGQVNQPQHF
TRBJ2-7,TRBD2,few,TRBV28,TGTGCCAGCAGTTTTTGTTATAGACTAGCGGACTCCTACGAGCAGTACTTC,CASSFCYRLADSYEQYF
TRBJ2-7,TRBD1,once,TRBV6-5,TGTGCCAGCAGTCCCTCTGGACAGGGTTCGTACGAGCAGTACTTC,CASSPSGQGSYEQYF
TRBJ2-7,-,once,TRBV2,TGTGCCAGCAGTGAAGGGCTCCTCTCCTACGAGCAGTACTTC,CASSEGLLSYEQYF
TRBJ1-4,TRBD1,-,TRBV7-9,TGTGCCAGCAGCTCGGGACAGGGTAGTGAAAAACTGTTTTTT,CASSSGQGSEKLFF
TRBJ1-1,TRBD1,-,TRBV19,TGTGCCAGTAGTATAGACGGGACAGGGATCACTGAAGCTTTCTTT,CASSIDGTGITEAFF
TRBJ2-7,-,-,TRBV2,TGTGCCAGCAGCCCCCGATGGGCGGGACGGTACGAGCAGTACTTC,CASSPRWAGRYEQYF
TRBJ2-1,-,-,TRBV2,TGTGCCAGCAGTGGTAAGAACTCCTACAATGAGCAGTTCTTC,CASSGKNSYNEQFF
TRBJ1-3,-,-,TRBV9,TGTGCCAGCAGCGTAGGTGGGAGCGAGGAGACAGAGTATTTT,CASSVGGSEETEYF
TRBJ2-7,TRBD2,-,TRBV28,TGTGCCAGCAGTCCCTCACTAGCGGGAGGTTGGTTCGAGCAGTACTTC,CASSPSLAGGWFEQYF
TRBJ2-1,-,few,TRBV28,TGTGCCAGCCGTCCCTTAACTAGTAACTGGGAGCAGTTCTTC,CASRPLTSNWEQFF
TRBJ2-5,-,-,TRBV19,TGTGCCAGTAGTATAGCGGGAGTAGTAGAGACCCAGTACTTC,CASSIAGVVETQYF
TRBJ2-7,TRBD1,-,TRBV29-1,TGCAGCGTTGCCACTCCCGGGACAGGGGTTTTCGAGCAGTACTTC,CSVATPGTGVFEQYF
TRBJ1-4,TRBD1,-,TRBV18,TGTGCCAGCTCACCCACTGGAGCGACAGGGCCGGCAACTAATGAAAAACTGTTTTTT,CASSPTGATGPATNEKLFF
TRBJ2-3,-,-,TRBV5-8,TGTGCCAGCAGCCAGACTAAGATCGCGCAGTATTTT,CASSQTKIAQYF
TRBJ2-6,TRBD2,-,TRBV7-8,TGTGCCAGCAGCGTCGGGACTAGCGTCCACTCTGGGGCCAACGTCCTGACTTTC,CASSVGTSVHSGANVLTF
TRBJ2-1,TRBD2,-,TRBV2,TGTGCCAGCAGATTAGCGGGAGGGGATCACAATGAGCAGTTCTTC,CASRLAGGDHNEQFF
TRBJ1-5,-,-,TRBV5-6,TGTGCCAGCAGCAACAGGTGGATCGGCAATCAGCCCCAGCATTTT,CASSNRWIGNQPQHF
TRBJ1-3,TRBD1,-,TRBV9,TGTGCCAGCAGCGGTCCCGGGACAGGGTCCTGGTATTCTGGAAACACCATATATTTT,CASSGPGTGSWYSGNTIYF
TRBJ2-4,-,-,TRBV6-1,TGTGCCAGCAGTGATAAGGGCCCCTCGGGACTGGACATTCAGTACTTC,CASSDKGPSGLDIQYF
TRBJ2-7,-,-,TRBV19,TGTGCCACCTCTTCGGCTTTAGGGACCTCCTACGAGCAGTACTTC,CATSSALGTSYEQYF
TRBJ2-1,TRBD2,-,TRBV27,TGTGCCAGCCGATGGACTAGCTCCTACAATGAGCAGTTCTTC,CASRWTSSYNEQFF
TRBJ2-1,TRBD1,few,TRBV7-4,TGTGCCAGCAGCCCGAGACAGGGTCCGACCAATGAGCAGTTCTTC,CASSPRQGPTNEQFF
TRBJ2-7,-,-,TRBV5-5,TGTGCCAGCAGCTTAATTCTCCGGGCCAGGAGGAACGAGCAGTACTTC,CASSLILRARRNEQYF
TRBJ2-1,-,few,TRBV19,TGTGCCAGTAGTCCTTGGGTAGCTAACAATGAGCAGTTCTTC,CASSPWVANNEQFF
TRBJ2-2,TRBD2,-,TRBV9,TGTGCCAGCAGCGTAGAAGGACTAGCGGGAGGGCCGGGCACCGGGGAGCTGTTTTTT,CASSVEGLAGGPGTGELFF
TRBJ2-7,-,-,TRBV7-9,TGTGCCAGCAGCTTAGACCGGGAGACCCCCTACGAGCAGTACTTC,CASSLDRETPYEQYF
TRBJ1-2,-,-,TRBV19,TGTGCCAGTAGTACGGGACACAACTATGGCTACACCTTC,CASSTGHNYGYTF
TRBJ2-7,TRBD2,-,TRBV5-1,TGCGCCAGCAGCTTGGTGTCTAGCGGGAGTAGGTACGAGCAGTACTTC,CASSLVSSGSRYEQYF
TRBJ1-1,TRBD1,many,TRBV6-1,TGTGCCAGCAGTGAGACGCCCGGGACAGGGAACGCTGAAGCTTTCTTT,CASSETPGTGNAEAFF
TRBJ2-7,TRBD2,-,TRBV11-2,TGTGCCAGCAGCCCGGGACTAGCGGACCTACGCTCCGAGCAGTACTTC,CASSPGLADLRSEQYF
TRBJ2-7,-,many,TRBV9,TGTGCCAGCAGCGTCAGGGCACAGTCCTACGAGCAGTACTTC,CASSVRAQSYEQYF
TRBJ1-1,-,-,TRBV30,TGTGCCTGGAGCGGGTCTTGGGACACTGAAGCTTTCTTT,CAWSGSWDTEAFF
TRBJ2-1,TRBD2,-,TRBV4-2,TGTGCCAGCAGCCAAGCAACTAGCGGGGATTACAATGAGCAGTTCTTC,CASSQATSGDYNEQFF
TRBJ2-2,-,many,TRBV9,TGTGCCAGCAGCGTAGGCCGGGGAACCGGGGAGCTGTTTTTT,CASSVGRGTGELFF
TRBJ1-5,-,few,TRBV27,TGTGCCAGCAGACCAGGAGTGGTTAGCAATCAGCCCCAGCATTTT,CASRPGVVSNQPQHF
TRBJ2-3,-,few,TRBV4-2,TGTGCCAGCAGCCTCCGACAGATCACAGATACGCAGTATTTT,CASSLRQITDTQYF
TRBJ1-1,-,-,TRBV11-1,TGTGCCAGCAGCTCACAAAGGGACACTGAAGCTTTCTTT,CASSSQRDTEAFF
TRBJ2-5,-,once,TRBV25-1,TGTGCCAGCAGTGTCTCGGGGGATCAAGAGACCCAGTACTTC,CASSVSGDQETQYF
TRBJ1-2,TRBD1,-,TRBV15,TGTGCCACCAGCCCTGGGCAGGGGGTTGCCTATGGCTACACCTTC,CATSPGQGVAYGYTF
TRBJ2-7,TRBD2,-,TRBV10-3,TGTGCCAGCAGTTACGCGGGAGGGAGTTACGAGCAGTACTTC,CASSYAGGSYEQYF
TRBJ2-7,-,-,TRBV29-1,TGCAGCGTTGAAGAAGGGTGGCCATCCGAGCAGTACTTC,CSVEEGWPSEQYF
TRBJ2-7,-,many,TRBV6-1,TGTGCCAGCAGTGAAGCCCAGGAAGGATCCTACGAGCAGTACTTC,CASSEAQEGSYEQYF
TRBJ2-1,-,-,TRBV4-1,TGCGCCAGCAGCCAAGTGGATTCCTCCTACAATGAGCAGTTCTTC,CASSQVDSSYNEQFF
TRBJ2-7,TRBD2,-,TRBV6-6,TGTGCCAGCAGTACTAGCGGAGGACCCCACGAGCAGTACTTC,CASSTSGGPHEQYF
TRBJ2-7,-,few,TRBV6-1,TGTGCCAGCCGGGACATCCCCCACCCCGGGCAGTACTTC,CASRDIPHPGQYF
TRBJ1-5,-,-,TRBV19,TGTGCCAGTAGTTCGGGGGGCAATCAGCCCCAGCATTTT,CASSSGGNQPQHF
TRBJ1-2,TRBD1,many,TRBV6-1,TGTGCCAGCAGTGAAGGGTCAGGGGGCTATGGCTACACCTTC,CASSEGSGGYGYTF